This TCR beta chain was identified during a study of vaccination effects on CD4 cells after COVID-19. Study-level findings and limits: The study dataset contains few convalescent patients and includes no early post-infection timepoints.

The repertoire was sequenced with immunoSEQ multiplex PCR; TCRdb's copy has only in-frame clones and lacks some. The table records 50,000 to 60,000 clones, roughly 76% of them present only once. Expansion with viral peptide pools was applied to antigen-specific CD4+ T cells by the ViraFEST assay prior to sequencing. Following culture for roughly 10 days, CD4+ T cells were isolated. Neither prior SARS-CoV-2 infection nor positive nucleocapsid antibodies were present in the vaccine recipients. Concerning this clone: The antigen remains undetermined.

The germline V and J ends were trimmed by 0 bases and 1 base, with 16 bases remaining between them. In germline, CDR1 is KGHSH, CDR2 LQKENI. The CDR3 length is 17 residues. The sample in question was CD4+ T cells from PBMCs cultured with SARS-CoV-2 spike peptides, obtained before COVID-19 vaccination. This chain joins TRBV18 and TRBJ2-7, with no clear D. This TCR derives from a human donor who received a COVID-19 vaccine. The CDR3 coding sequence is TGTGCCAGCTCACCACCGACGTTGACAACGGATTCCTACGAGCAGTACTTC. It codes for CASSPPTLTTDSYEQYF.